This T cell receptor beta chain was obtained from a study of T-cell reconstitution after alpha-beta-depleted transplantation in children. The library targeted TCRbeta and was prepared with unique molecular identifiers. MiXCR, run by TCRdb on the PCR reads, gives a single entry per CDR3 protein. The repertoire includes about 420,000 distinct CDR3 sequences, around 9.9% of them detected once, and roughly 5% sits in the top ten. The CDR3 covers 14 residues. V trimming: 2 bases; J trimming: 2 bases; junction bases outside the gene matches: 2. CDR1 and CDR2 (germline): MNHEY, SMNVEV (reference sequence). The sequence was collected from a human donor who donated a stem cell graft to a child with acute myeloid leukemia. The chain couples TRBV27 to TRBJ2-7; TRBD1 matches at 8 bases. The sequences come from PBMCs from the stem cell graft donor, collected from the stem cell graft. The CDR3 DNA follows: TGTGCCAGCAGTTTACAACAGGGGGCCTACGAGCAGTACTTC. Encoded protein: CASSLQQGAYEQYF.